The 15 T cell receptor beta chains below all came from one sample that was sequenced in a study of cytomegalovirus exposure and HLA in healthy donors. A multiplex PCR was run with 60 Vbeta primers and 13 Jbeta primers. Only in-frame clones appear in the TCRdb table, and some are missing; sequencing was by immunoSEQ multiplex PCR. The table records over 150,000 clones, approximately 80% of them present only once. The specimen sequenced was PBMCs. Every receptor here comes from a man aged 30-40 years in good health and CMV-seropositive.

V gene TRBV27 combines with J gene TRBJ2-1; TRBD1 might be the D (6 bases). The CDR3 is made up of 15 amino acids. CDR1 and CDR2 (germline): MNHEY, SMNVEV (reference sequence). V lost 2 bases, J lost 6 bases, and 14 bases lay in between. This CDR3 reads CASSLPRGFPNEQFF. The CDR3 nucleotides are TGTGCCAGCAGTTTACCCAGGGGTTTCCCCAATGAGCAGTTCTTC.

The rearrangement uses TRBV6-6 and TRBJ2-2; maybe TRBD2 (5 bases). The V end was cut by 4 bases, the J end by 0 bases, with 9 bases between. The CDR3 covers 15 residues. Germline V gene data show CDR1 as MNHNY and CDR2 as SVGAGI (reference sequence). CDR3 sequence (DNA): TGTGCCAGCAGTTTCGCGGGCACGAACACCGGGGAGCTGTTTTTT. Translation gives CASSFAGTNTGELFF.

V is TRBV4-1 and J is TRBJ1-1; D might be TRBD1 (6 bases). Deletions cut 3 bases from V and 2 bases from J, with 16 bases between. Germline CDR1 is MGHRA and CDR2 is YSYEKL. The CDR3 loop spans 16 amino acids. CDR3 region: CASSQEGGTKNTEAFF. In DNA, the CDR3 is TGCGCCAGCAGCCAGGAGGGGGGGACTAAAAACACTGAAGCTTTCTTT.

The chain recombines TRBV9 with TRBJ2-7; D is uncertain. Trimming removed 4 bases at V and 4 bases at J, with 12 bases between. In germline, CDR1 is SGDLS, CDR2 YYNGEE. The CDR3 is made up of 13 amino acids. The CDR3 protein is CASSLDGEYEQYF. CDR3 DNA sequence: TGTGCCAGCAGCCTAGATGGAGAATACGAGCAGTACTTC.

CDR3 sequence (DNA): TGTGCCAGCACTTTCACTAGCGGGGGGCCCTACGAGCAGTACTTC. Translation: CASTFTSGGPYEQYF. The rearrangement joins TRBV6-1 to TRBJ2-7; 12 bases agree with TRBD2. CDR1 and CDR2 (germline): MNHNS, SASEGT. V shed 7 bases, J shed 2 bases, and the junction held 6 bases outside the gene matches. The CDR3 contains 15 residues.

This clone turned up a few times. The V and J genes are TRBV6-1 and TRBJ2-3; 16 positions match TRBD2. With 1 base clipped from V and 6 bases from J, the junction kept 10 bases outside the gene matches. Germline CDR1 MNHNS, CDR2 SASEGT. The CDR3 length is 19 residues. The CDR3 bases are TGTGCCAGCAGTGAAGTTAGAGGGACTAGCGGGAGGGCCTTGGATACGCAGTATTTT. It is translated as CASSEVRGTSGRALDTQYF.

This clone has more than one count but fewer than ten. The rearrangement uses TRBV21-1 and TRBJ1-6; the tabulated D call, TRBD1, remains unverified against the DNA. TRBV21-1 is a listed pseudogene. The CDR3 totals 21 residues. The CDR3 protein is CASSKEPPGQGRGRYNSPLHF. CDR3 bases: TGTGCCAGCAGCAAAGAGCCCCCGGGACAGGGTCGGGGTAGGTATAATTCACCCCTCCACTTT.

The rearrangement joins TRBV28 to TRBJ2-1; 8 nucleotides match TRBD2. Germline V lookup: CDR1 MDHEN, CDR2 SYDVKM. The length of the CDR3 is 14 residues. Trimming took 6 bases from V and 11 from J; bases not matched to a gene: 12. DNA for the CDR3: TGTGCCAGCAGGGTGGGGCGGGAGGCTCCGCAGCAGTTCTTC. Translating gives CASRVGREAPQQFF.

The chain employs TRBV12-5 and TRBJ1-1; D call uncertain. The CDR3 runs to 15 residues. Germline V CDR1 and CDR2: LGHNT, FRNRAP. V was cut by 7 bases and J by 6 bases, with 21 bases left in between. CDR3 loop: CASASPGGGGAEAFF. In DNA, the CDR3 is TGTGCTAGTGCCTCACCTGGCGGCGGCGGGGCTGAAGCTTTCTTT.

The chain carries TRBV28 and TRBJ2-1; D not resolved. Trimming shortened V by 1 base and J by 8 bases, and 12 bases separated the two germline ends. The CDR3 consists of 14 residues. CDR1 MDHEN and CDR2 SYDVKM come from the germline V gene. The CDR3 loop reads CASSLSPGEDEQFF. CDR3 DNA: TGTGCCAGCAGTTTATCGCCCGGCGAGGATGAGCAGTTCTTC.

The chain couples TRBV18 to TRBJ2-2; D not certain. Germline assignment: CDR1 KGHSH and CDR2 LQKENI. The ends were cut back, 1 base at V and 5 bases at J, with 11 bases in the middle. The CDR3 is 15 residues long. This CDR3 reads CASSPQAGLTGELFF. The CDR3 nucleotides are TGTGCCAGCTCACCACAGGCAGGTTTGACCGGGGAGCTGTTTTTT.

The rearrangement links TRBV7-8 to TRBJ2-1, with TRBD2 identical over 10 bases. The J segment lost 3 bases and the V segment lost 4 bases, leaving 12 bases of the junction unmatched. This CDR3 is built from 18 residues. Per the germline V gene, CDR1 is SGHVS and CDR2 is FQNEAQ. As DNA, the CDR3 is TGTGCCAGCAGCTCACGAGCCCCCAAGCGGGAGGGCTACAATGAGCAGTTCTTC. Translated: CASSSRAPKREGYNEQFF.

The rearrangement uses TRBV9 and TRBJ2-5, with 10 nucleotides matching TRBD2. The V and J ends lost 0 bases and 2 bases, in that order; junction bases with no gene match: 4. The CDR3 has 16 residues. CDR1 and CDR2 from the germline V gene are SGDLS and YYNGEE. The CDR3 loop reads CASSVDLSGGQETQYF. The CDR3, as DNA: TGTGCCAGCAGCGTAGATCTTAGCGGGGGGCAAGAGACCCAGTACTTC.

The CDR3 reads CASSEWLASEQFF. CDR3 nucleotides: TGTGCCAGCAGTGAATGGCTAGCGAGTGAGCAGTTCTTC. The chain links TRBV6-1 to TRBJ2-1, with D perhaps matching TRBD2 (6 bases). Germline-derived CDR1 and CDR2 are MNHNS and SASEGT. The CDR3 length is 13 residues. The V end lost 2 bases, the J end lost 9 bases, and 11 bases lay between the germline ends.

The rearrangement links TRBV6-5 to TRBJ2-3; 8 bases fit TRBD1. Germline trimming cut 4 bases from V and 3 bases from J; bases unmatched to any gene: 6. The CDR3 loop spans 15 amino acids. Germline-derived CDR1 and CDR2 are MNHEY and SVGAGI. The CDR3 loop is CASSLQGARTDTQYF. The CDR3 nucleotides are TGTGCCAGCAGTTTGCAGGGGGCGCGGACAGATACGCAGTATTTT.